This T cell receptor (beta chain) was captured by sequencing in a study of cytomegalovirus exposure and HLA in healthy donors. About the study: The study's early data release held 75 million to 95 million unique TCRs from HLA-typed donors. Study observations and caveats: Despite most TCR sequences being rare, some public TCRs occurred in many donors. For most TCR beta V segments, an earlier analysis put the productive rate at about 87% or about 30% of the time. The records held CMV serostatus as the only immune exposure information.

Both 60 Vbeta primers and 13 Jbeta primers went into the PCR. Data came from immunoSEQ multiplex PCR; TCRdb stores just in-frame clones and leaves some out. The sample carries around 190,000 clones, roughly 86% recorded once. This clone showed up just a few times. Its antigen is as yet unknown. Losses at the gene ends were 5 bases for V and 4 bases for J; bases not matched to a gene: 7. Germline CDR1 reads MDHEN; CDR2 reads SYDVKM. The CDR3 runs 14 residues. The genes are TRBV28 and TRBJ1-1; 7 positions agree with TRBD1. The sample taken for sequencing was PBMCs. The clonotype comes from a man aged 35-49 years in good health and CMV-seropositive. CDR3 nucleotides: TGTGCCAGCAGTCTACAGGGGAAGGCCACTGAAGCTTTCTTT. It encodes CASSLQGKATEAFF.